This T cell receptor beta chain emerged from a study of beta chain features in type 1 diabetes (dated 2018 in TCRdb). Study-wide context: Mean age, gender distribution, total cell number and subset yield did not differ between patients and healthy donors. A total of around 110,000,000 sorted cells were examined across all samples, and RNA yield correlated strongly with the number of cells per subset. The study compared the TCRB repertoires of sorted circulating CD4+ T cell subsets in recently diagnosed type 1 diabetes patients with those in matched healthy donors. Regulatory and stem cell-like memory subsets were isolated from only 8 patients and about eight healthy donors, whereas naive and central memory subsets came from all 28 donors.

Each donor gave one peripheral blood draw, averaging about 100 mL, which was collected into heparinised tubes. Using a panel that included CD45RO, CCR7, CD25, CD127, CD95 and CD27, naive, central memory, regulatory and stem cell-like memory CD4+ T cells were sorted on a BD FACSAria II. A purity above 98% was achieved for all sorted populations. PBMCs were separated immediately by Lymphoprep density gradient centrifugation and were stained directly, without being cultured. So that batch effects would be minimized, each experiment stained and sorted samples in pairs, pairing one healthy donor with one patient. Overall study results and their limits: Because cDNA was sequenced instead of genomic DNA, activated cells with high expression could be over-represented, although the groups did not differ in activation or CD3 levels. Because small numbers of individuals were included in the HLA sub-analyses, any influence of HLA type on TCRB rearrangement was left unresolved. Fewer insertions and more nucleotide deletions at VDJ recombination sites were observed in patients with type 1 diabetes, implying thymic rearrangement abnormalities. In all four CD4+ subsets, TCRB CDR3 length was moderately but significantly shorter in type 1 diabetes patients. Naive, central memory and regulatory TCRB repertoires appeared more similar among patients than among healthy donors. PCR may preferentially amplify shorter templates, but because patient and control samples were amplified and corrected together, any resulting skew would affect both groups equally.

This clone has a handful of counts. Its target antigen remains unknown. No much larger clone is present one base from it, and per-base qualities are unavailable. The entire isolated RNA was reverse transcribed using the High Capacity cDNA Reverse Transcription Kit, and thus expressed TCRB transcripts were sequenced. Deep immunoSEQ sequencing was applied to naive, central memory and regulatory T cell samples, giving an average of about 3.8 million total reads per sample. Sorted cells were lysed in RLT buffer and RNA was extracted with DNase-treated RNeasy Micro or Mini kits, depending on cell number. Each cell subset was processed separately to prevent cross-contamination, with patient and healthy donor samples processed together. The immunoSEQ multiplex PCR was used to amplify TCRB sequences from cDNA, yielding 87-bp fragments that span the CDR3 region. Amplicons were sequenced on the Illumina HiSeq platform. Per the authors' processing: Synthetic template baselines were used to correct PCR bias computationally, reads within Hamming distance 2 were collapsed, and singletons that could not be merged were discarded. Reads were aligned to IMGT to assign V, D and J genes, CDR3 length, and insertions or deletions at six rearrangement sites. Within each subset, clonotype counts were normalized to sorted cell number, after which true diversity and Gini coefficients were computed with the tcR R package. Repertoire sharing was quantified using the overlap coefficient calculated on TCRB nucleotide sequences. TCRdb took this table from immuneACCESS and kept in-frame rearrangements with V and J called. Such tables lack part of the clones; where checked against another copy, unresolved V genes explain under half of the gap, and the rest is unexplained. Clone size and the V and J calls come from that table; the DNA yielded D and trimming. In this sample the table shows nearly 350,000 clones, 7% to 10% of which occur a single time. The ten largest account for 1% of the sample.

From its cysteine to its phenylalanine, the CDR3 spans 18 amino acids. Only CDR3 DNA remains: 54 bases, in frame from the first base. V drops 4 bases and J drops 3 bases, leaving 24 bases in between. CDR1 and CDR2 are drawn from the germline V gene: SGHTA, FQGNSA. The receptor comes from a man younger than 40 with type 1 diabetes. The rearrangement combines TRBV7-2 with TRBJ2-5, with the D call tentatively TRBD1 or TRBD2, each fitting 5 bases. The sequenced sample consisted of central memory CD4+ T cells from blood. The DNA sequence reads TGTGCCAGCAGCTCAAAATCCTGGCCAGGGTCGGGAAAAGAGACCCAGTACTTC. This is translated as CASSSKSWPGSGKETQYF.